This passage covers 4 T cell receptor beta chains from one sample sequenced in a study of T cells after yellow fever vaccination. MiXCR, run by TCRdb on the 5' RACE reads, gives a single entry per CDR3 protein. The repertoire holds 120,000 or so distinct CDR3 sequences, more than 5.5% seen once, with approximately 2.7% in the top ten. The sample was CD4+ T cells sorted from PBMCs, taken about 41 days after the first yellow fever vaccination. All receptors derive from a man between 18 and 29 years old who received the YFV17D yellow fever vaccine.

In this sample, this clonotype turned up many times. V is TRBV24-1 and J is TRBJ2-5, with 11 bases identical to TRBD2. V lost 5 bases to trimming and J lost 0 bases; unmatched junction nucleotides: 4. The germline gives CDR1 KGHDR, CDR2 SFDVKD. The CDR3 is made up of 16 amino acids. The CDR3 DNA reads TGTGCCACCAGTGGAGGGACTAGCGGTTACCAAGAGACCCAGTACTTC. This sequence encodes CATSGGTSGYQETQYF.

This clonotype occurred many times. The rearrangement joins TRBV7-2 to TRBJ2-7, with 10 bases fitting TRBD1. The CDR3 runs 15 residues. CDR1 is SGHTA and CDR2 is FQGNSA in the germline V gene. V lost 5 bases, J lost 6 bases, and 10 bases stayed unmatched. In nucleotides, the CDR3 is TGTGCCAGCAGCAATCCTGACAGGGGGCGCTTCGAGCAGTACTTC. As protein: CASSNPDRGRFEQYF.

This clonotype was counted only a few times. CDR3: CASSYSYRDEQYV. The CDR3 DNA reads as TGTGCCAGCAGTTACTCCTATCGGGACGAGCAGTACGTC. The chain is built from TRBV6-6 and TRBJ2-7; no clear D gene. Trimming cost V 0 bases and J 5 bases, with 8 bases left between them. There are 13 residues in the CDR3. Germline V CDR1 and CDR2: MNHNY, SVGAGI (reference sequence).

Of note for this clonotype: Just one base apart from a much larger clone, this may be a read error. The genes are TRBV28 and TRBJ1-1, with D perhaps matching TRBD1 (6 bases). There are 15 residues in the CDR3. V dropped 3 bases and J dropped 5 bases, with 16 bases sitting between them. Germline V CDR1 and CDR2: MDHEN, SYDVKM. CDR3 in amino acids: CASSFWGAEKTEAFF. The CDR3 DNA follows: TGTGCCAGCAGTTTTTGGGGGGCGGAAAAAACTGAAGCTTTCTTT.